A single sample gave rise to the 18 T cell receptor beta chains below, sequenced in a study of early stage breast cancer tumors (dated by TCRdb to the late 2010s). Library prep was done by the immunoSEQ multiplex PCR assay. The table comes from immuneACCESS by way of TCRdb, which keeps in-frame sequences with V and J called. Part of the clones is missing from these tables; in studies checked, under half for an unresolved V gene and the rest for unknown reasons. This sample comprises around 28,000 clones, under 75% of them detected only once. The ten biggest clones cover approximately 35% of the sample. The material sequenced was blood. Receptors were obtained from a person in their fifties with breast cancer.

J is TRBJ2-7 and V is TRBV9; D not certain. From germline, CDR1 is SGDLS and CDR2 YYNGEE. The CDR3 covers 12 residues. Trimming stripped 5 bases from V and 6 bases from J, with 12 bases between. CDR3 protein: CASSLQFGEQYF. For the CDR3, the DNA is TGTGCCAGCAGTCTCCAATTTGGCGAGCAGTACTTC.

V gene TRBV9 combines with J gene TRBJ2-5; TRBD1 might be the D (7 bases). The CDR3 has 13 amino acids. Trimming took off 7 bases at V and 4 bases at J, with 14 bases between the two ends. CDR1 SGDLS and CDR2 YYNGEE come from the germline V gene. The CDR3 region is CASGGTEVETQYF. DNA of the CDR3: TGTGCCAGCGGCGGGACAGAAGTAGAGACCCAGTACTTC.

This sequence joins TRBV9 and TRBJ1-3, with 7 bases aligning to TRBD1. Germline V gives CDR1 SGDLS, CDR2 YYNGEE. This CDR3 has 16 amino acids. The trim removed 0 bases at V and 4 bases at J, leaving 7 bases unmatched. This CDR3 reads CASSVDSGGTGNTIYF. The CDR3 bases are TGTGCCAGCAGCGTAGATTCAGGGGGTACGGGAAACACCATATATTTT.

The CDR3 is CASSQDSTKDGYTF. CDR3 nucleotides: TGTGCCAGCAGCCAGGACTCGACTAAAGATGGCTACACCTTC. V gene TRBV4-2 combines with J gene TRBJ1-2, with D unclear. Trimming shortened V by 3 bases and J by 6 bases, and 14 bases separated the two germline ends. This CDR3 has 14 residues. CDR1 is LGHNA, CDR2 YNFKEQ, per germline.

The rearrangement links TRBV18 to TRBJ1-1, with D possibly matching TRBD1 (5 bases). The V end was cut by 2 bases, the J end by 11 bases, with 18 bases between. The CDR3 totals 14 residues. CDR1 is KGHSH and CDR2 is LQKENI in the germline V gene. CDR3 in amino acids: CASSPDQGSLEAFF. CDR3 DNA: TGTGCCAGCTCACCAGATCAGGGCTCCCTAGAGGCTTTCTTT.

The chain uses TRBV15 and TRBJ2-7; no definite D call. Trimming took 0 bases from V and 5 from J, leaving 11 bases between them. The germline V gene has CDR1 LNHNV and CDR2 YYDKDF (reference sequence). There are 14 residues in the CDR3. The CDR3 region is CATSRELQVDEQYF. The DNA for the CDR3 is TGTGCCACCAGCAGAGAACTTCAGGTAGACGAGCAGTACTTC.

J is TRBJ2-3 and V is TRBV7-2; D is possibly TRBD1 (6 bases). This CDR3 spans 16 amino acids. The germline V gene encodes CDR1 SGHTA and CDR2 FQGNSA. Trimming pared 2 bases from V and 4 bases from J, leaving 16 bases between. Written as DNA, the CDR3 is TGTGCCAGCAGCTTATTCAGTGGGGGCGTCGCAGATACGCAGTATTTT. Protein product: CASSLFSGGVADTQYF.

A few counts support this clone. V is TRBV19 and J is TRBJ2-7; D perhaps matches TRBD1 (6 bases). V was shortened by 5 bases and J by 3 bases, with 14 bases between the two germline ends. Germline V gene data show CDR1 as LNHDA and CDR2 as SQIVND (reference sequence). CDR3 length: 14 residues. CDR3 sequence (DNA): TGTGCCAGTAGTTCGTTTGGGGGCCTCTACGAGCAGTACTTC. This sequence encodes CASSSFGGLYEQYF. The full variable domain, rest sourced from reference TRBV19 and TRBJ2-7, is DGGITQSPKYLFRKEGQNVTLSCEQNLNHDAMYWYRQDPGQGLRLIYYSQIVNDFQKGDIAEGYSVSREKKESFPLTVTSAQKNPTAFYLCASSSFGGLYEQYFGPGTRLTVT.

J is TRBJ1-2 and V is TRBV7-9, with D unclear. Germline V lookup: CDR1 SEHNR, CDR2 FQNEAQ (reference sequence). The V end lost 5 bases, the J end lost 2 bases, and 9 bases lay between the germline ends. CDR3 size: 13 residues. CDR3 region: CASSPVGNYGYTF. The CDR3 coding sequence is TGTGCCAGCAGCCCGGTGGGGAACTATGGCTACACCTTC. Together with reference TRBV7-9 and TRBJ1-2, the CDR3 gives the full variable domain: DTGVSQNPRHKITKRGQNVTFRCDPISEHNRLYWYRQTLGQGPEFLTYFQNEAQLEKSRLLSDRFSAERPKGSFSTLEIQRTEQGDSAMYLCASSPVGNYGYTFGSGTRLTVV.

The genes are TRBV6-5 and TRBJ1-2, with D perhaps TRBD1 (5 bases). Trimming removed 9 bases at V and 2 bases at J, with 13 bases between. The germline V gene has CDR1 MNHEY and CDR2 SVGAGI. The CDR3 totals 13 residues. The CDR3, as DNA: TGTGCCAGTACAGGATATTTGAACTATGGCTACACCTTC. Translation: CASTGYLNYGYTF.

The CDR3 sequence: CAWSWTSGYNEQFF. CDR3 nucleotide sequence: TGTGCCTGGAGTTGGACTAGCGGTTACAATGAGCAGTTCTTC. The chain has TRBV30 and TRBJ2-1, with 10 bases lining up with TRBD2. The germline V gene has CDR1 GTSNPN and CDR2 SVGIG (reference sequence). V trimming: 2 bases; J trimming: 4 bases; junction bases outside the gene matches: 2. The CDR3 is 14 residues long.

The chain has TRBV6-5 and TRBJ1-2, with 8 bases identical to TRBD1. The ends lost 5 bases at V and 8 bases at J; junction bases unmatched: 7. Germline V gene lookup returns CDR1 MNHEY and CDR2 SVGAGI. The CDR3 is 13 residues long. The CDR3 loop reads CASSQGAQGGYTF. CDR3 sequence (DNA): TGTGCCAGCAGTCAGGGGGCCCAGGGGGGCTACACCTTC.

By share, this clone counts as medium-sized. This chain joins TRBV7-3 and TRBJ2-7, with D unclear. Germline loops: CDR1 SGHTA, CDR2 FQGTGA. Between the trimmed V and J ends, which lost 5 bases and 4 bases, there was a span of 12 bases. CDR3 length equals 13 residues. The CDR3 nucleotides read TGTGCCAGCAGCCACGGAGCTGGATACGAGCAGTACTTC. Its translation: CASSHGAGYEQYF.

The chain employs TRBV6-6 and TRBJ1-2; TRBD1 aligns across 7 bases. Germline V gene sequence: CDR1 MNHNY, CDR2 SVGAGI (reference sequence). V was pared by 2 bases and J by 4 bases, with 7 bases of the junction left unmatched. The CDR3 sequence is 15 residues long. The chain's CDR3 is CASSYGGTDPYGYTF. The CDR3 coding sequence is TGTGCCAGCAGTTACGGAGGGACAGATCCCTATGGCTACACCTTC.

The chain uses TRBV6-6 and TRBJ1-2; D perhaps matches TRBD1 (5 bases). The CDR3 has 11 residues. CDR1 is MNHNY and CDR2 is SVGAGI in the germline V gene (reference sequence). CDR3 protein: CASFRGDGYTF. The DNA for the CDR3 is TGTGCTAGCTTCCGGGGGGATGGCTACACCTTC.

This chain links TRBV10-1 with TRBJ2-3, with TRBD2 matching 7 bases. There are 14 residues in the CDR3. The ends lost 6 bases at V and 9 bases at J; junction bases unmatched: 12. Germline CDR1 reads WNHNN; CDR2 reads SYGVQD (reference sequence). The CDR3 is CASRVPFGGGTQYF. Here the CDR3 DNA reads TGCGCCAGCAGAGTACCATTTGGGGGAGGGACGCAGTATTTT.

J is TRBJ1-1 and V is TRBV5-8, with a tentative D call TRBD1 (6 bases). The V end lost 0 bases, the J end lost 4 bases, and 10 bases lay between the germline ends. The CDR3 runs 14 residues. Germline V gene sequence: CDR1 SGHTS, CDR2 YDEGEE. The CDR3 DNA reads TGTGCCAGCAGCTTGGAGGGGGGGACCACTGAAGCTTTCTTT. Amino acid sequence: CASSLEGGTTEAFF.

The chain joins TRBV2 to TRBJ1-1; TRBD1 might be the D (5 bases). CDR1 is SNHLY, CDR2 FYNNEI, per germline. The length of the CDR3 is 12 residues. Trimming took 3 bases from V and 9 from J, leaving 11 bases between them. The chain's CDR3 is CASSDWEGKAFF. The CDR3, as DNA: TGTGCCAGCAGTGATTGGGAGGGGAAAGCTTTCTTT.